The rows below give T cell receptor beta chains drawn from one sample of a study of CD8+CD57+ T cells in acquired aplastic anemia. TCRdb independently ran MiXCR on the reads; one entry per CDR3 protein. The sample has about 220,000 distinct CDR3 sequences; 40% to 50% are singletons. Specimen: sorted CD4+, CD8+, or CD8+CD57+ T cells (not recorded which) from PBMCs. Receptors originate from a human donor with aplastic anemia. CDR3s include the opening cysteine and the closing phenylalanine or tryptophan. The order of the fields is D gene, CDR3 length, V gene, J gene, clone size, CDR3 protein, CDR3 DNA. A D gene is named only where the DNA matches it firmly. Clone size is given for some rows only: seen once, a few or many times, or a class if the clone is expanded.

d_gene: TRBD2; len: 17; v_gene: TRBV20-1; j_gene: TRBJ2-3; abundance: .; CDR3aa: CSARQTSGAISTDTQYF; CDR3nt: TGCAGTGCTAGACAGACTAGCGGGGCTATTAGCACAGATACGCAGTATTTT
d_gene: .; len: 13; v_gene: TRBV29-1; j_gene: TRBJ1-2; abundance: .; CDR3aa: CSVLNRVGYGYTF; CDR3nt: TGCAGCGTTTTGAACAGGGTCGGCTATGGCTACACCTTC
d_gene: .; len: 11; v_gene: TRBV29-1; j_gene: TRBJ2-1; abundance: once; CDR3aa: CSAKTGDEQFF; CDR3nt: TGCAGCGCTAAGACAGGTGACGAGCAGTTCTTC
d_gene: .; len: 11; v_gene: TRBV7-9; j_gene: TRBJ2-7; abundance: .; CDR3aa: CASDPTYEQYF; CDR3nt: TGTGCCAGCGATCCGACTTACGAGCAGTACTTC
d_gene: .; len: 19; v_gene: TRBV7-2; j_gene: TRBJ1-6; abundance: many; CDR3aa: CASSLVRLLKNNKDSPLHF; CDR3nt: TGTGCCAGCAGCTTAGTCCGGCTTTTGAAGAATAATAAGGATTCACCCCTCCACTTT
d_gene: TRBD1; len: 14; v_gene: TRBV7-9; j_gene: TRBJ1-2; abundance: .; CDR3aa: CASSSRRTGDGYTF; CDR3nt: TGTGCCAGCAGCTCAAGACGAACAGGGGATGGCTACACCTTC
d_gene: .; len: 15; v_gene: TRBV4-3; j_gene: TRBJ1-1; abundance: many; CDR3aa: CASSPDSFLNTEAFF; CDR3nt: TGCGCCAGCAGCCCAGACAGCTTTCTGAACACTGAAGCTTTCTTT
d_gene: TRBD2; len: 21; v_gene: TRBV7-9; j_gene: TRBJ2-5; abundance: many; CDR3aa: CASSSTLGESSGTPPQETQYF; CDR3nt: TGTGCCAGCAGCTCTACTCTAGGGGAGTCTAGCGGGACCCCGCCACAAGAGACCCAGTACTTC
d_gene: TRBD1; len: 14; v_gene: TRBV20-1; j_gene: TRBJ1-1; abundance: many; CDR3aa: CSVWEDREGTEAFF; CDR3nt: TGCAGTGTTTGGGAAGACAGGGAAGGAACTGAAGCTTTCTTT
d_gene: TRBD1; len: 14; v_gene: TRBV19; j_gene: TRBJ1-2; abundance: .; CDR3aa: CASRDLGQGYGYTF; CDR3nt: TGTGCCAGTAGGGATCTGGGACAGGGTTACGGCTACACCTTC
d_gene: .; len: 15; v_gene: TRBV7-2; j_gene: TRBJ1-3; abundance: .; CDR3aa: CASSRRTVSGNTIYF; CDR3nt: TGTGCCAGCAGCCGACGGACGGTCTCTGGAAACACCATATATTTT
d_gene: TRBD1; len: 16; v_gene: TRBV10-1; j_gene: TRBJ1-4; abundance: .; CDR3aa: CASRGDRGGTNEKLFF; CDR3nt: TGCGCCAGCAGGGGGGACAGGGGCGGAACTAATGAAAAACTGTTTTTT
d_gene: TRBD1; len: 15; v_gene: TRBV14; j_gene: TRBJ2-7; abundance: .; CDR3aa: CASSLSRQGVDEQYF; CDR3nt: TGTGCCAGCAGCCTCTCTCGACAGGGGGTCGACGAGCAGTACTTC
d_gene: .; len: 14; v_gene: TRBV6-1; j_gene: TRBJ1-5; abundance: .; CDR3aa: CTSISLIGAQPQHF; CDR3nt: TGTACCAGCATCTCTCTCATTGGGGCCCAGCCCCAGCATTTT
d_gene: TRBD2; len: 15; v_gene: TRBV24-1; j_gene: TRBJ2-2; abundance: many; CDR3aa: CATSDSRSGRVELFF; CDR3nt: TGTGCCACCAGTGATTCGCGTAGCGGGAGAGTGGAGCTGTTTTTT
d_gene: .; len: 15; v_gene: TRBV4-3; j_gene: TRBJ1-4; abundance: many; CDR3aa: CASSQGGGTGEKLFF; CDR3nt: TGCGCCAGCAGCCAAGGAGGGGGAACGGGGGAAAAACTGTTTTTT
d_gene: TRBD2; len: 16; v_gene: TRBV6-2/TRBV6-3; j_gene: TRBJ2-7; abundance: few; CDR3aa: CASSYYLAGGSYEQYF; CDR3nt: TGTGCCAGCAGTTACTACCTAGCGGGGGGGTCCTACGAGCAGTACTTC
d_gene: .; len: 13; v_gene: TRBV24-1; j_gene: TRBJ1-1; abundance: many; CDR3aa: CATRPAGNTEAFF; CDR3nt: TGTGCCACCAGGCCAGCGGGAAACACTGAAGCTTTCTTT
d_gene: TRBD1; len: 14; v_gene: TRBV30; j_gene: TRBJ1-2; abundance: few; CDR3aa: CAWSPGTGNYGYTF; CDR3nt: TGTGCCTGGAGTCCAGGGACAGGGAACTATGGCTACACCTTC
d_gene: .; len: 14; v_gene: TRBV6-5; j_gene: TRBJ1-6; abundance: many; CDR3aa: CASSYEAGASPLHF; CDR3nt: TGTGCCAGCAGTTATGAGGCAGGGGCTTCACCCCTCCACTTT
d_gene: TRBD1; len: 15; v_gene: TRBV6-4; j_gene: TRBJ2-2; abundance: .; CDR3aa: CASSYGTGDTGELFF; CDR3nt: TGTGCCAGCAGTTACGGGACAGGGGACACCGGGGAGCTGTTTTTT
d_gene: .; len: 11; v_gene: TRBV7-9; j_gene: TRBJ2-3; abundance: .; CDR3aa: CASSPVDTQYF; CDR3nt: TGTGCCAGCAGCCCCGTAGATACGCAGTATTTT
d_gene: .; len: 13; v_gene: TRBV7-6; j_gene: TRBJ2-7; abundance: .; CDR3aa: CASSFSNSYEQYF; CDR3nt: TGTGCCAGCAGCTTCTCCAACTCCTACGAGCAGTACTTC
d_gene: .; len: 16; v_gene: TRBV2; j_gene: TRBJ2-1; abundance: many; CDR3aa: CASRETGPSSYNEQFF; CDR3nt: TGTGCCAGCAGAGAGACCGGGCCTAGCTCCTACAATGAGCAGTTCTTC
d_gene: .; len: 11; v_gene: TRBV5-5; j_gene: TRBJ2-7; abundance: .; CDR3aa: CASSFEAEQYF; CDR3nt: TGTGCCAGCAGCTTTGAGGCCGAGCAGTACTTC
d_gene: TRBD2; len: 16; v_gene: TRBV10-3; j_gene: TRBJ2-5; abundance: .; CDR3aa: CASGTSGREYQETQYF; CDR3nt: TGTGCCTCAGGGACTAGCGGGAGGGAGTACCAAGAGACCCAGTACTTC
d_gene: .; len: 18; v_gene: TRBV19; j_gene: TRBJ1-1; abundance: many; CDR3aa: CASSIDVPTYHMNTEAFF; CDR3nt: TGTGCCAGTAGTATAGACGTACCTACCTACCACATGAACACTGAAGCTTTCTTT
d_gene: TRBD2; len: 16; v_gene: TRBV27; j_gene: TRBJ2-1; abundance: .; CDR3aa: CASSFSAGGHYNEQFF; CDR3nt: TGTGCCAGCAGTTTTTCCGCGGGAGGTCATTACAATGAGCAGTTCTTC
d_gene: TRBD2; len: 12; v_gene: TRBV6-4; j_gene: TRBJ2-2; abundance: few; CDR3aa: CASSETSGELFF; CDR3nt: TGTGCCAGCAGTGAGACTAGCGGGGAGTTGTTTTTT
d_gene: .; len: 15; v_gene: TRBV6-4; j_gene: TRBJ2-3; abundance: many; CDR3aa: CASSDSTGSTDTQYF; CDR3nt: TGTGCCAGCAGTGACTCTACAGGGAGCACAGATACGCAGTATTTT
d_gene: TRBD2; len: 15; v_gene: TRBV29-1; j_gene: TRBJ2-1; abundance: many; CDR3aa: CSVGTSGSLYNEQFF; CDR3nt: TGCAGCGTTGGGACTAGCGGGAGTCTCTACAATGAGCAGTTCTTC
d_gene: .; len: 15; v_gene: TRBV25-1; j_gene: TRBJ1-2; abundance: .; CDR3aa: CASSANLGGHYGYTF; CDR3nt: TGTGCCAGCAGTGCGAACCTGGGAGGGCACTATGGCTACACCTTC
d_gene: TRBD1; len: 15; v_gene: TRBV6-5; j_gene: TRBJ2-7; abundance: many; CDR3aa: CASSLGTGGRVEQYF; CDR3nt: TGTGCCAGCAGCCTCGGGACAGGGGGCAGGGTCGAGCAGTACTTC
d_gene: TRBD1; len: 12; v_gene: TRBV24-1; j_gene: TRBJ1-2; abundance: .; CDR3aa: CATSESTGEYTF; CDR3nt: TGTGCCACCAGTGAGTCGACAGGGGAATACACCTTC
d_gene: TRBD2; len: 15; v_gene: TRBV7-3; j_gene: TRBJ2-7; abundance: .; CDR3aa: CASSLEAGGTYEQYF; CDR3nt: TGTGCTAGCAGCTTAGAGGCGGGAGGGACCTACGAGCAGTACTTC
d_gene: TRBD2; len: 18; v_gene: TRBV9; j_gene: TRBJ2-5; abundance: .; CDR3aa: CASSQAGLAGGPAETQYF; CDR3nt: TGTGCCAGCAGCCAGGCAGGACTAGCGGGAGGGCCGGCAGAGACCCAGTACTTC
d_gene: TRBD1; len: 16; v_gene: TRBV9; j_gene: TRBJ2-1; abundance: .; CDR3aa: CASSVARDRDFNEQFF; CDR3nt: TGTGCCAGCAGCGTAGCCCGGGACAGGGATTTCAATGAGCAGTTCTTC
d_gene: TRBD2; len: 15; v_gene: TRBV6-5; j_gene: TRBJ2-1; abundance: many; CDR3aa: CASSQGTTSGSEQFF; CDR3nt: TGTGCCAGCAGCCAGGGGACGACTAGCGGGAGTGAGCAGTTCTTC
d_gene: TRBD2; len: 17; v_gene: TRBV9; j_gene: TRBJ2-1; abundance: many; CDR3aa: CASSVASGRFYYNEQFF; CDR3nt: TGTGCCAGCAGCGTAGCTAGCGGGAGGTTTTACTACAATGAGCAGTTCTTC
d_gene: .; len: 15; v_gene: TRBV11-2; j_gene: TRBJ2-7; abundance: many; CDR3aa: CASSPPGRDSYEQYF; CDR3nt: TGTGCCAGCAGCCCCCCCGGCAGGGACTCCTACGAGCAGTACTTC
d_gene: .; len: 14; v_gene: TRBV10-3; j_gene: TRBJ1-1; abundance: .; CDR3aa: CAISQDPSRPEAFF; CDR3nt: TGTGCCATCAGCCAGGATCCGAGCCGTCCTGAAGCTTTCTTT
d_gene: .; len: 17; v_gene: TRBV20-1; j_gene: TRBJ1-6; abundance: .; CDR3aa: CSASFGTRSSYNSPLHF; CDR3nt: TGCAGTGCTAGCTTCGGGACACGGAGCTCCTATAATTCACCCCTCCACTTT
d_gene: .; len: 14; v_gene: TRBV7-3; j_gene: TRBJ2-7; abundance: .; CDR3aa: CASSELLTSYEQYF; CDR3nt: TGTGCCAGCAGTGAACTCTTAACTTCCTACGAGCAGTACTTC
d_gene: TRBD1; len: 13; v_gene: TRBV6-5; j_gene: TRBJ1-4; abundance: many; CDR3aa: CASSRGQEEKLFF; CDR3nt: TGTGCCAGCAGCCGGGGACAGGAGGAAAAACTGTTTTTT
d_gene: .; len: 17; v_gene: TRBV29-1; j_gene: TRBJ2-3; abundance: once; CDR3aa: CSVEIFFWSRGSDTQYF; CDR3nt: TGCAGCGTTGAAATCTTCTTTTGGTCTAGGGGGTCAGATACGCAGTATTTT
d_gene: .; len: 19; v_gene: TRBV7-8; j_gene: TRBJ1-6; abundance: .; CDR3aa: CASSTDYRDPSSYNSPLHF; CDR3nt: TGTGCCAGCAGCACGGATTACAGAGACCCAAGCTCCTATAATTCACCCCTCCACTTT